Sequencing of this TCR beta chain was carried out in a study of blood T cell repertoires in COVID-19. Study-level background: Samples taken during acute and convalescent COVID-19 were collected in the United States, Italy and Spain. Sample material is recorded as cDNA or gDNA derived from T cells, B-cell-depleted T cells, or PBMCs.

Original analysis: Reference gene primer amplification in the assay estimated nucleated cell counts. Sequencing was performed with immunoSEQ multiplex PCR; in TCRdb, only in-frame clones are kept and a portion is missing. V, J and clone size were drawn from that table, and D and trimming were deduced from the DNA. The sample lists fewer than 300,000 clones; around nine tenths were seen once. The CDR3 is 18 amino acids. The J segment lost 0 bases and the V segment lost 5 bases, leaving 8 bases of the junction unmatched. This clone was observed a single time. The V gene is TRBV23-1, the J gene TRBJ1-6, with 9 bases lining up with TRBD1. TRBV23-1 is an ORF for which the function is uncertain. This TCR was recovered from a man between 35 and 55 years old who had recovered from COVID-19. Sequencing input: peripheral blood. CDR3: CASSAKGQGCSYNSPLHF. CDR3 DNA: TGCGCCAGCAGTGCAAAGGGACAGGGATGCTCCTATAATTCACCCCTCCACTTT.